One sample yielded the 14 T cell receptor beta chains listed below, sequenced in a study of T-cell reconstitution after alpha-beta-depleted transplantation in children. Unique molecular identifiers were used in preparing the TCRbeta library. Via MiXCR, TCRdb re-called the PCR reads, giving one row per CDR3 protein. The repertoire consists of hundreds of thousands of distinct CDR3 sequences, with about 14% occurring once and the leading ten covering around 4.5%. The sample in question was PBMCs, obtained from the stem cell graft. These receptors originate from a human donor who donated a stem cell graft to a child with Fanconi anemia.

This clonotype was detected only a few times. The chain joins TRBV2 to TRBJ1-2; 8 nucleotides align to TRBD1. The CDR3 has 16 amino acids. Losses at the gene ends were 1 base for V and 4 bases for J; bases not matched to a gene: 8. Germline V gene sequence: CDR1 SNHLY, CDR2 FYNNEI. CDR3 in amino acids: CASSEEGGQAAYGYTF. The CDR3 DNA reads as TGTGCCAGCAGTGAAGAGGGGGGACAGGCTGCCTATGGCTACACCTTC. Supplemented by reference TRBV2 and TRBJ1-2, the full variable domain reads EPEVTQTPSHQVTQMGQEVILRCVPISNHLYFYWYRQILGQKVEFLVSFYNNEISEKSEIFDDQFSVERPDGSNFTLKIRSTKLEDSAMYFCASSEEGGQAAYGYTFGSGTRLTVV.

This clonotype was observed a few times. The CDR3 DNA follows: TGTGCCAGCAGCGTAGGACCCGACGCCTACAATGAGCAGTTCTTC. It yields the protein CASSVGPDAYNEQFF. This sequence joins TRBV9 and TRBJ2-1; D is unresolved. CDR1 is SGDLS, CDR2 YYNGEE, per germline. V lost 0 bases and J lost 2, with 9 bases in between. The length of the CDR3 is 15 residues. Full variable domain (missing parts from reference TRBV9 and TRBJ2-1): DSGVTQTPKHLITATGQRVTLRCSPRSGDLSVYWYQQSLDQGLQFLIQYYNGEERAKGNILERFSAQQFPDLHSELNLSSLELGDSALYFCASSVGPDAYNEQFFGPGTRLTVL.

This chain joins TRBV3-1 and TRBJ2-7, with D hard to call. Between the trimmed V and J ends, which lost 5 bases and 2 bases, there was a span of 13 bases. The CDR3 is 14 amino acids. Germline V gives CDR1 LGHDT, CDR2 YNNKEL (reference sequence). CDR3 residues: CASSGRTLPYEQYF. The CDR3 nucleotides read TGTGCCAGCAGCGGGCGTACCCTTCCCTACGAGCAGTACTTC.

This clonotype was seen many times. The V and J genes are TRBV12-3 or TRBV12-4 and TRBJ1-1; a possible D gene is TRBD1 (6 bases). V was trimmed by 2 bases and J by 2 bases, leaving 9 bases between them. CDR3 size: 14 residues. CDR3 nucleotides: TGTGCCAGCAGTTTACAACAGGGAAACACTGAAGCTTTCTTT. It encodes CASSLQQGNTEAFF.

CDR3 region: CASSIQGAEAFF. The CDR3 DNA sequence: TGTGCCAGCAGCATACAGGGCGCTGAAGCTTTCTTT. V and J are TRBV12-3 or TRBV12-4 and TRBJ1-1; TRBD1 is a possible D gene (6 bases). CDR3 length: 12 amino acids. The V end lost 6 bases, the J end lost 6 bases, and 11 bases lay between the germline ends.

This clonotype appeared a few times. The chain is built from TRBV7-9 and TRBJ2-1; TRBD1 aligns across 8 bases. Trimming cost V 8 bases and J 0 bases; bases outside gene matches: 12. The CDR3 is 17 residues long. The V gene's germline CDR1 is SEHNR and CDR2 FQNEAQ (reference sequence). For the CDR3, the DNA is TGTGCCAGCGAGACCAGATCCGGGACAGGCTCCTACAATGAGCAGTTCTTC. Translation: CASETRSGTGSYNEQFF.

The table lists this clonotype with many counts. The CDR3 here is CSAKERHTQYF. The CDR3 DNA reads TGCAGTGCTAAGGAACGACATACGCAGTATTTT. This chain uses TRBV20-1 with TRBJ2-3, with D hard to call. Between the trimmed V and J ends, which lost 4 bases and 7 bases, there was a span of 9 bases. The CDR3 totals 11 residues. From germline, CDR1 is DFQATT and CDR2 SNEGSKA (reference sequence).

This clonotype was recorded a few times. The chain combines TRBV20-1 with TRBJ2-1, with D possibly being TRBD1 or TRBD2 (6 bases each). The V gene lost 3 bases and the J gene lost 4 bases, with 16 bases spanning the gap. Germline V CDR1 and CDR2: DFQATT, SNEGSKA (reference sequence). This CDR3 spans 15 amino acids. CDR3 DNA sequence: TGCAGTGCTAGTCCAGTAGGGGGGCTTTACAATGAGCAGTTCTTC. This gives the protein CSASPVGGLYNEQFF.

The chain employs TRBV12-3 or TRBV12-4 and TRBJ2-2; 11 bases align to TRBD2. The CDR3 spans 16 residues. J lost 5 bases, V lost 6 bases, and 8 bases had no gene match. This CDR3 reads CASSPLAGGRTGELFF. DNA of the CDR3: TGTGCCAGCAGCCCCCTAGCGGGGGGTAGGACCGGGGAGCTGTTTTTT.

Only a few counts were recorded for this clonotype. This sequence joins TRBV7-6 and TRBJ2-2; D possibly matches TRBD1 or TRBD2 (5 bases each). V lost 5 bases and J lost 7, with 11 bases in between. Looked up from germline, CDR1 is SGHVS and CDR2 is FNYEAQ. The CDR3 covers 13 residues. The DNA for the CDR3 is TGTGCCAGCAGCGGGGGTTTCGGCGGGGAGCTGTTTTTT. Encoded protein: CASSGGFGGELFF.

Only a few counts were recorded for this clonotype. This chain links TRBV20-1 with TRBJ1-5; possibly TRBD1 for D (5 bases). CDR1 DFQATT and CDR2 SNEGSKA come from the germline V gene (reference sequence). This CDR3 comprises 14 residues. V was clipped by 0 bases and J by 5 bases, with 11 bases between them. The CDR3 is CSARDRGEDQPQHF. In nucleotides, the CDR3 is TGCAGTGCTAGAGACCGAGGGGAGGATCAGCCCCAGCATTTT.

This clonotype has a handful of counts. This chain joins TRBV6-1 and TRBJ1-2; D is perhaps TRBD1 (5 bases). V dropped 2 bases and J dropped 6 bases, with 16 bases sitting between them. This CDR3 contains 15 residues. Looked up from germline, CDR1 is MNHNS and CDR2 is SASEGT. The CDR3 protein is CASSESSTQVHGYTF. CDR3 in DNA: TGTGCCAGCAGTGAATCGTCAACACAGGTCCATGGCTACACCTTC.

The sample holds many counts of this clonotype. The chain couples TRBV18 to TRBJ2-1; D is possibly TRBD2 (6 bases). Germline CDR1 KGHSH, CDR2 LQKENI. This CDR3 contains 16 residues. V was cut by 6 bases and J by 1 base, with 16 bases left in between. DNA of the CDR3: TGTGCCAGCTCTCCCGGGGGAGGATCATCCTACAATGAGCAGTTCTTC. This codes for CASSPGGGSSYNEQFF.

This clonotype turned up a few times. The chain is built from TRBV3-1 and TRBJ1-2; maybe TRBD1 (5 bases). The CDR3 is 15 residues long. Germline V lookup: CDR1 LGHDT, CDR2 YNNKEL (reference sequence). V lost 2 bases and J 8 bases, leaving 18 bases between the germline ends. CDR3: CASSQLGTSSVGYTF. CDR3 DNA: TGTGCCAGCAGCCAACTCGGGACCTCATCGGTAGGCTACACCTTC.